This TCR beta chain was found in a study of T cells after yellow fever vaccination. Study as a whole: In the case of low-cell-number fractions, SMART-Seq v4 Ultra Low Input was used for preparation.

UMIs and a universal primer site were added when TCR cDNA was made by 5'RACE template switching. TCRdb processed the 5' RACE reads anew with MiXCR; each CDR3 protein has one entry. The sample has 300,000 to 400,000 distinct CDR3 sequences, 12% seen once. Germline V gives CDR1 LGHDT, CDR2 YNNKEL (reference sequence). V was clipped by 3 bases and J by 0 bases, with 14 bases between them. This CDR3 region has 17 residues. This clonotype was seen a few times. Its antigen is undetermined. Study conclusions and caveats: One caveat is that FACS-sorted repertoires could contain abundant clonotypes contaminating from the bulk population. Weaker overall, the secondary response nonetheless peaked faster (day 5 versus 15).

The J gene is TRBJ2-2, the V gene TRBV3-1; D gene ambiguous. This material consisted of CD4+ T cells sorted from PBMCs, taken 15 days after the yellow fever booster vaccination. This clonotype was sampled from a man between 18 and 35 years old who received the YFV17D yellow fever vaccine. The CDR3 loop is CASSQLTGVPNTGELFF. CDR3 in DNA: TGTGCCAGCAGCCAGTTGACTGGGGTCCCGAACACCGGGGAGCTGTTTTTT.